These 30 T cell receptor beta chains originate from one sample sequenced in a study of blood T cells in healthy people across ages. The use of a sample-barcoded 5' primer and a J-beta primer mix characterized a second PCR of roughly 7 to 11 cycles. TCRdb re-called the 5' RACE reads through MiXCR, storing one row per CDR3 protein. Among about 1.8 million distinct CDR3 sequences listed, approximately 50% were seen once. The sample was blood. These receptors originate from a woman between 35 and 50 years old in good health.

This clonotype has only a few counts. The rearrangement links TRBV27 to TRBJ2-7, with 8 bases matching TRBD1. Germline V gene data show CDR1 as MNHEY and CDR2 as SMNVEV (reference sequence). The CDR3 runs 15 residues. J was trimmed by 5 bases and V by 5 bases; bases with no gene match: 11. The CDR3 DNA reads TGTGCCAGCAGTCCCCAGTGGACAGGGCTTAACGAGCAGTACTTC. Translation gives CASSPQWTGLNEQYF.

This clonotype came up a few times. V gene TRBV7-9 combines with J gene TRBJ2-1; 11 nucleotides line up with TRBD1. CDR1 is SEHNR and CDR2 is FQNEAQ in the germline V gene (reference sequence). The J segment lost 7 bases and the V segment lost 6 bases, leaving 11 bases of the junction unmatched. CDR3 length equals 16 residues. CDR3 sequence reads: CASRKRGTGGRNEQFF. The DNA of the CDR3 is TGTGCCAGCAGGAAACGCGGGACAGGGGGTCGGAATGAGCAGTTCTTC.

V is TRBV6-5 and J is TRBJ2-3, with 7 bases lining up with TRBD2. Germline V gives CDR1 MNHEY, CDR2 SVGAGI. The CDR3 spans 16 residues. Losses at the gene ends were 4 bases for V and 0 bases for J; bases not matched to a gene: 7. CDR3 sequence reads: CASSSLRRGSTDTQYF. The CDR3 DNA follows: TGTGCCAGCAGTTCCCTTAGGCGGGGGAGCACAGATACGCAGTATTTT.

Only a few counts were recorded for this clonotype. The V and J genes are TRBV5-6 and TRBJ1-5, with a tentative D call TRBD1 (5 bases). This CDR3 spans 16 amino acids. V was clipped by 4 bases and J by 3 bases, with 17 bases between them. CDR1 and CDR2 (germline): SGHDT, YYEEEE. This CDR3 reads CASSGRRDRVNQPQHF. The CDR3 nucleotides are TGTGCCAGCAGCGGACGGCGCGACAGAGTCAATCAGCCCCAGCATTTT.

Worth noting for this clonotype: Compared with germline, one end of the junction differs, possibly owing to a read error. The chain links TRBV5-1 to TRBJ2-1; D uncertain. Germline values: CDR1 SGHRS, CDR2 YFSETQ. The CDR3 has 11 residues. CDR3 nucleotides: TGCGCCGGCAGCTTCAGCAATGAGCAGTTCTTC. The encoded protein is CAGSFSNEQFF.

The chain has TRBV7-2 and TRBJ1-5; no firm D call. Per the germline V gene, CDR1 is SGHTA and CDR2 is FQGNSA. The V gene lost 0 bases and the J gene lost 2 bases, with 14 bases spanning the gap. This CDR3 region has 17 residues. Written as DNA, the CDR3 is TGTGCCAGCAGCTTAGCTGGGCTGGCCGGCGGCAATCAGCCCCAGCATTTT. The encoded protein is CASSLAGLAGGNQPQHF. Using reference TRBV7-2 and TRBJ1-5 for the parts outside the CDR3, the full variable domain is GAGVSQSPSNKVTEKGKDVELRCDPISGHTALYWYRQSLGQGLEFLIYFQGNSAPDKSGLPSDRFSAERTGGSVSTLTIQRTQQEDSAVYLCASSLAGLAGGNQPQHFGDGTRLSIL.

This clonotype was seen a handful of times. The chain links TRBV20-1 to TRBJ2-1, with TRBD1 matching 8 bases. Germline V gene data show CDR1 as DFQATT and CDR2 as SNEGSKA (reference sequence). With 5 bases clipped from V and 1 base from J, the junction kept 4 bases outside the gene matches. The CDR3 has 14 residues. The CDR3 here is CSASGGLSYNEQFF. CDR3 DNA sequence: TGCAGTGCTTCAGGGGGCTTGTCCTACAATGAGCAGTTCTTC.

This clonotype was recorded a few times. J is TRBJ2-5 and V is TRBV24-1; 7 bases map to TRBD2. CDR3 length: 13 amino acids. V lost 9 bases to trimming and J lost 5 bases; unmatched junction nucleotides: 8. CDR1 KGHDR and CDR2 SFDVKD come from the germline V gene. The CDR3 DNA reads TGTGCCACCGCGGCCATTAGCGGGGAGACCCAGTACTTC. As protein: CATAAISGETQYF.

The table lists this clonotype with a few counts. The chain couples TRBV7-2 to TRBJ2-7, with 8 bases fitting TRBD2. Germline V gene lookup returns CDR1 SGHTA and CDR2 FQGNSA. V was clipped by 0 bases and J by 5 bases; unmatched bases: 6. The CDR3 loop spans 15 amino acids. CDR3 nucleotides: TGTGCCAGCAGCTTAGCGTGGACTAGCAACCACGAGCAGTACTTC. Translating it yields CASSLAWTSNHEQYF.

The rearrangement uses TRBV11-2 and TRBJ2-5; 10 bases match TRBD2. Unmatched junction bases numbered 5, after V lost 6 bases and J lost 1 base. The CDR3 extends over 15 amino acids. CDR1 and CDR2 (germline): SGHAT, FQNNGV. CDR3 residues: CASSQLAGLQETQYF. CDR3 sequence (DNA): TGTGCCAGCAGTCAACTAGCGGGGCTCCAAGAGACCCAGTACTTC.

This clonotype was recorded a few times. V and J are TRBV29-1 and TRBJ2-7, with D perhaps matching TRBD2 (6 bases). Per germline, CDR1 SQVTM and CDR2 ANQGSEA. The V end lost 7 bases, the J end lost 0 bases, and 25 bases lay between the germline ends. The CDR3 consists of 17 residues. The DNA of the CDR3 is TGCAGCGCAATCATAGCCCGGACGGAGGGGAGCTCCTACGAGCAGTACTTC. Encoded protein: CSAIIARTEGSSYEQYF.

This chain connects TRBV5-1 to TRBJ2-5; weak D call: TRBD1 (6 bases). The V gene's germline CDR1 is SGHRS and CDR2 YFSETQ. The ends were cut back, 6 bases at V and 2 bases at J, with 17 bases in the middle. The CDR3 totals 15 residues. As DNA, the CDR3 is TGCGCCAGCACAAACAGGGATAAGAATCAAGAGACCCAGTACTTC. Residues: CASTNRDKNQETQYF.

The J gene is TRBJ2-7, the V gene TRBV27; D unclear. Trimming removed 6 bases at V and 2 bases at J, with 8 bases between. Germline V CDR1 and CDR2: MNHEY, SMNVEV (reference sequence). This CDR3 has 12 residues. CDR3 in DNA: TGTGCCAGCAGGTCCGTCACCTACGAGCAGTACTTC. Protein: CASRSVTYEQYF.

The chain carries TRBV6-2 or TRBV6-3 and TRBJ1-2; D may be TRBD1 (5 bases). The germline V gene encodes CDR1 MNHEY and CDR2 SVGEGT. V was shortened by 5 bases and J by 10 bases, with 17 bases between the two germline ends. This CDR3 has 13 residues. The CDR3 coding sequence is TGTGCCAGCAGTAGATGGGGGGATCCCTCCTACACCTTC. Translation gives CASSRWGDPSYTF.

Of note for this clonotype: At one end, the junction sequence differs from germline, possibly due to a read error. The CDR3 nucleotides read TGTGCCGGCAGTGAGACAGGGGTATCCGTACTAGCGGGGGACAGTGAGCAGTTCTTC. Its translation is CAGSETGVSVLAGDSEQFF. The V and J genes are TRBV5-6 and TRBJ2-1, with 11 bases fitting TRBD2. The CDR3 is 19 residues long. CDR1 is SGHDT and CDR2 is YYEEEE in the germline V gene.

This clonotype has only a few counts. The chain has TRBV6-5 and TRBJ2-5, with 8 nucleotides matching TRBD2. The V gene end was trimmed by 4 bases and the J gene end by 1 base; junction bases not matched to a gene: 8. The CDR3 has 16 amino acids. Germline CDR1 is MNHEY and CDR2 is SVGAGI. CDR3 residues: CASSLLAGQSQETQYF. The CDR3 DNA reads as TGTGCCAGCAGTTTGTTAGCGGGACAAAGCCAAGAGACCCAGTACTTC.

There are a few counts of this clonotype. V usage is TRBV7-2 and J usage is TRBJ2-7; weak D call: TRBD2 (7 bases). Germline CDR1 SGHTA, CDR2 FQGNSA. The CDR3 runs to 15 residues. Trimming cost V 5 bases and J 0 bases, with 14 bases left between them. This CDR3 reads CASSPIGGRSYEQYF. The CDR3 DNA follows: TGTGCCAGCAGCCCGATCGGGGGGCGCTCCTACGAGCAGTACTTC. Full variable domain (missing parts from reference TRBV7-2 and TRBJ2-7): GAGVSQSPSNKVTEKGKDVELRCDPISGHTALYWYRQSLGQGLEFLIYFQGNSAPDKSGLPSDRFSAERTGGSVSTLTIQRTQQEDSAVYLCASSPIGGRSYEQYFGPGTRLTVT.

The rearrangement joins TRBV6-6 to TRBJ1-1; D is unresolved. There are 14 residues in the CDR3. V lost 4 bases to trimming and J lost 1 base, with 10 bases between them. Per germline, CDR1 MNHNY and CDR2 SVGAGI (reference sequence). The DNA of the CDR3 is TGTGCCAGCAGTTCATGGGGATCGAACACTGAAGCTTTCTTT. It yields the protein CASSSWGSNTEAFF.

In this sample, this clonotype turned up a few times. The chain carries TRBV6-2 or TRBV6-3 and TRBJ2-5; 7 positions match TRBD1. The tail of the sequence fits TRBJ2-7 better, so the J call may be wrong. Germline assignment: CDR1 MNHEY and CDR2 SVGEGT. CDR3 size: 16 residues. CDR3 coding DNA: TGTGCCAGCAGTTCGCACAAAGCCCCCACAGGGGACGAGCAGTACTTC. The encoded protein is CASSSHKAPTGDEQYF.

Points on this clonotype: Mismatch with germline at one junction end may stem from a read error. The chain recombines TRBV20-1 with TRBJ1-1; D is perhaps TRBD1 (5 bases). The CDR3 contains 13 residues. The germline V gene has CDR1 DFQATT and CDR2 SNEGSKA (reference sequence). The CDR3 is CGARESGTDEAFF. The CDR3 DNA sequence: TGCGGTGCTAGAGAATCGGGGACGGATGAAGCTTTCTTT.

The rearrangement links TRBV12-3 or TRBV12-4 to TRBJ2-7; D might be TRBD2 (6 bases). V was clipped by 6 bases and J by 10 bases, with 13 bases between them. The CDR3 totals 11 residues. This CDR3 is CASSEWRDQYF. CDR3 nucleotides: TGTGCCAGCAGCGAATGGCGGGACCAGTACTTC.

This chain connects TRBV6-1 to TRBJ2-3; TRBD2 aligns across 11 bases. The junction had 17 bases not matched to a gene; V was cut back by 5 bases and J by 4 bases. Germline V gene sequence: CDR1 MNHNS, CDR2 SASEGT. This CDR3 comprises 19 residues. In nucleotides, the CDR3 is TGTGCCAGCAGTCCAGGACGACCAACGACTAGCGGGGAGGCAGATACGCAGTATTTT. This gives the protein CASSPGRPTTSGEADTQYF.

Notes on this clonotype: The germline gene is not matched at one end of the junction; a read error may be the cause. V is TRBV2 and J is TRBJ1-5; D is uncertain. There are 12 residues in the CDR3. CDR1 and CDR2 from the germline V gene are SNHLY and FYNNEI. The CDR3, as DNA: TGTGCCAGCAGGAAGGAAACTCAGCTCCAGCATTTT. Residues: CASRKETQLQHF.

This clonotype was seen a single time. V and J are TRBV28 and TRBJ1-6; no clear D gene. The CDR3 has 15 residues. Trimming cost V 6 bases and J 6 bases, with 15 bases left between them. Germline V gives CDR1 MDHEN, CDR2 SYDVKM. The CDR3 loop is CASRSSGRANSPLHF. The CDR3 DNA is TGTGCCAGCAGATCCTCCGGGCGCGCTAATTCACCCCTCCACTTT.

The sample holds a few counts of this clonotype. The chain recombines TRBV20-1 with TRBJ1-5; a possible D gene is TRBD1 (5 bases). Germline V gives CDR1 DFQATT, CDR2 SNEGSKA (reference sequence). V lost 1 base, J lost 7 bases, and 11 bases lay in between. The CDR3 is 13 residues long. DNA of the CDR3: TGCAGTGCTAGAGGAGGGGAACCCCAGCCCCAGCATTTT. This gives the protein CSARGGEPQPQHF.

The DNA of the CDR3 is TGTGCCAGCAGCTTTGGGGACACCGAAGAGACCCAGTACTTC. It codes for CASSFGDTEETQYF. The chain combines TRBV11-2 with TRBJ2-4, with D possibly TRBD1 on 6 matching bases. The J call is doubtful: the DNA matches TRBJ2-5 better. The length of the CDR3 is 14 residues. The V gene's germline CDR1 is SGHAT and CDR2 FQNNGV.

The chain carries TRBV10-3 and TRBJ2-4, with 8 bases lining up with TRBD1. Germline CDR1 ENHRY, CDR2 SYGVKD. The ends lost 2 bases at V and 0 bases at J; junction bases unmatched: 6. The CDR3 runs 17 residues. CDR3 DNA: TGTGCCATCAGTGAGACCTGGACAGGGCGAGCCAAAAACATTCAGTACTTC. Protein product: CAISETWTGRAKNIQYF.

The chain joins TRBV6-5 to TRBJ1-1; D is unclear. V was shortened by 3 bases and J by 1 base, with 15 bases between the two germline ends. Germline values: CDR1 MNHEY, CDR2 SVGAGI. There are 16 residues in the CDR3. For the CDR3, the DNA is TGTGCCAGCAGTTATACCGTAACTCGGAAGAACACTGAAGCTTTCTTT. It codes for CASSYTVTRKNTEAFF.

The chain employs TRBV27 and TRBJ2-1; 10 bases line up with TRBD2. After removal of 5 bases from V and 5 bases from J, the junction contained 12 bases not matched to a gene. CDR1 MNHEY and CDR2 SMNVEV come from the germline V gene (reference sequence). This CDR3 comprises 17 residues. CDR3 DNA: TGTGCCAGCAGTCCCGGCTCTAGCGGGGGCCCCCACAATGAGCAGTTCTTC. Translation gives CASSPGSSGGPHNEQFF.

This clonotype has just a few counts. The chain couples TRBV24-1 to TRBJ1-2; D gene uncertain. Trimming removed 9 bases from V and 5 bases from J, with 9 bases in between. The CDR3 is 11 amino acids. The germline V gene has CDR1 KGHDR and CDR2 SFDVKD. The CDR3 loop reads CATADGYGYTF. The CDR3 nucleotides read TGTGCCACCGCGGACGGGTATGGCTACACCTTC.